This T cell receptor beta chain was obtained from a study of cytomegalovirus exposure and HLA in healthy donors. Germline CDR1 LNHDA, CDR2 SQIVND (reference sequence). CDR3 size: 15 residues. The trim removed 5 bases at V and 3 bases at J, leaving 6 bases unmatched. Worth noting for this clone: Its cognate antigen is unknown.

Use of 60 Vbeta and 13 Jbeta primers characterized the PCR. Assay used: immunoSEQ multiplex PCR; TCRdb lists only in-frame clones, some missing. The data show over 110,000 clones, and the top ten clones hold 0.9% to 1%. General study results and limits: Researchers reported in a later analysis that common viral pathogens appeared linked to several top clusters. Previously analyzed data showed that most TCR beta V segments were productive at a frequency of about 87% or about 30%. Differences between HLA loci emerged in a later analysis of TCR association rates, with DRB1 most and HLA-C fewest.

Sequenced: PBMCs. This clonotype was sampled from a male donor in good health and CMV-seronegative. The genes are TRBV19 and TRBJ2-7; 11 bases are shared with TRBD2. The CDR3 DNA reads TGTGCCAGTAGTCTCGGGACTAGCGGACACTACGAGCAGTACTTC. Protein: CASSLGTSGHYEQYF.